What follows are 3 T cell receptor beta chains derived from one specimen sequenced in a study of early T cells in non-severe SARS-CoV-2 infection. TCRdb re-derived calls from the 5' RACE reads in MiXCR, one entry per CDR3 protein. The table records around 82,000 distinct CDR3 sequences, over 9% of them present only once. Sequencing used whole blood. The receptor source for this set is an adult who was a healthcare worker with PCR-confirmed SARS-CoV-2 infection or an uninfected control (not recorded which).

This chain uses TRBV6-6 with TRBJ1-1; D gene unclear. The CDR3 consists of 12 residues. Germline CDR1 MNHNY, CDR2 SVGAGI (reference sequence). V shed 7 bases and J shed 0 bases, with 6 bases lying between them. The CDR3 protein is CASNRVNTEAFF. CDR3 DNA sequence: TGTGCCAGCAACCGCGTGAACACTGAAGCTTTCTTT.

This clonotype was counted many times. This sequence joins TRBV19 and TRBJ2-6; D is unresolved. CDR1 and CDR2 (germline): LNHDA, SQIVND (reference sequence). The CDR3 runs to 15 residues. V lost 3 bases and J 1 base, leaving 7 bases between the germline ends. The CDR3 is CASSMVVSGANVLTF. The CDR3 coding sequence is TGTGCCAGTAGTATGGTAGTTTCTGGGGCCAACGTCCTGACTTTC.

Many counts were recorded for this clonotype. The rearrangement joins TRBV5-4 to TRBJ2-7; D is perhaps TRBD1 (5 bases). Trimming stripped 4 bases from V and 3 bases from J, with 14 bases between. The CDR3 is 14 residues long. Germline loops: CDR1 SGHNT, CDR2 YYREEE (reference sequence). The CDR3 DNA reads TGTGCCAGCAGCCTGCCAGGGCAAGGCTACGAGCAGTACTTC. It codes for CASSLPGQGYEQYF.